The entry that follows covers one T cell receptor beta chain sequence. CD8+ and CD4+ blood T cells underwent TCR beta sequencing. The sample originates from a study of CD8 T cells in Susac syndrome. Roughly 0.45 to 1 ug RNA was reverse transcribed with random hexamers. Amplification of TCR beta CDR3 across 54 Vbeta and 13 Jbeta was performed with immunoSEQ multiplex PCR. One entry per CDR3 protein results from TCRdb running MiXCR on the immunoSEQ multiplex PCR reads. In the table there are about 140,000 distinct CDR3 sequences, 94% of which are singletons. This receptor was identified in a human donor in good health. The sequencing input was CD8+ T cells from PBMCs.

In DNA form, the CDR3 reads TGTGCCAGCAGCATCGGGACTAGCGGGGACGCAGATACGCAGTATTTT. It yields the protein CASSIGTSGDADTQYF. The chain couples TRBV9 to TRBJ2-3; 13 bases match TRBD2. This CDR3 has 16 amino acids. V dropped 4 bases and J dropped 4; count of bases not matched to a gene: 6. CDR1 SGDLS and CDR2 YYNGEE come from the germline V gene.